The 20 T cell receptor beta chains listed next were all sequenced from one sample in a study of cytomegalovirus exposure and HLA in healthy donors. PCR primers comprised 60 Vbeta and 13 Jbeta primers. The protocol was immunoSEQ multiplex PCR, while the TCRdb copy is restricted to in-frame clones and leaves out a portion. Of fewer than 120,000 clones in the sample, under 85% were seen once. The specimen sequenced was PBMCs. Receptors originate from a man aged 30 to 39 in good health and CMV-seropositive.

V is TRBV5-4 and J is TRBJ2-5, with D possibly TRBD2 on 7 matching bases. Germline V gene data show CDR1 as SGHNT and CDR2 as YYREEE (reference sequence). The germline V and J ends were trimmed by 1 base and 4 bases, with 17 bases remaining between them. The CDR3 covers 16 residues. The CDR3 bases are TGTGCCAGCAGCTTGAATGGGAGGGGGGTAGCAGAGACCCAGTACTTC. Translated, it gives CASSLNGRGVAETQYF.

The chain employs TRBV6-1 and TRBJ1-5; the match to TRBD1 covers 9 bases. V shed 6 bases and J 0 bases; nucleotides not matched to a gene: 3. Germline CDR1 and CDR2: MNHNS and SASEGT. The CDR3 loop spans 15 amino acids. The CDR3 region is CASRRTGDSNQPQHF. The CDR3 DNA follows: TGTGCCAGCAGGCGGACAGGGGATAGCAATCAGCCCCAGCATTTT.

The gene calls are TRBV2 and TRBJ1-2, with 12 bases lining up with TRBD1. V lost 9 bases, J lost 4 bases, and 9 bases stayed unmatched. This CDR3 comprises 15 residues. Germline lookup yields CDR1 SNHLY and CDR2 FYNNEI. The CDR3 DNA sequence: TGTGCCAGTGGGACAGGGGGCGCGGCGCTCTATGGCTACACCTTC. Its protein product is CASGTGGAALYGYTF.

The sample holds a few counts of this clone. The chain joins TRBV4-1 to TRBJ2-7, with D perhaps TRBD2 (5 bases). Germline V lookup: CDR1 MGHRA, CDR2 YSYEKL. The length of the CDR3 is 13 residues. Trimming took 4 bases from V and 7 from J, leaving 14 bases between them. The CDR3 protein is CASSPSPGGEQYF. CDR3 coding DNA: TGCGCCAGCAGCCCAAGTCCTGGCGGGGAGCAGTACTTC.

The CDR3 DNA follows: TGTGCCAGCAGCTTGGCGGTCGTCAACTATGGCTACACCTTC. Amino acids: CASSLAVVNYGYTF. The chain couples TRBV5-6 to TRBJ1-2; D gene unclear. Germline CDR1 SGHDT, CDR2 YYEEEE. The CDR3 spans 14 residues. With 0 bases removed from V and 2 bases from J, the gap between germline ends came to 8 bases.

This clone was recorded at least ten times. The DNA for the CDR3 is TGCGCCAGCAGCTTGGTTACAAACACCGGGGAGCTGTTTTTT. Protein sequence: CASSLVTNTGELFF. This chain connects TRBV5-1 to TRBJ2-2; D ambiguous. Trimming removed 0 bases from V and 2 bases from J, with 5 bases in between. The CDR3 extends over 14 amino acids. Germline V CDR1 and CDR2: SGHRS, YFSETQ.

The genes are TRBV5-1 and TRBJ2-7; possible D gene TRBD2, 5 bases. The germline V gene encodes CDR1 SGHRS and CDR2 YFSETQ. The CDR3 is made up of 13 amino acids. Between the trimmed V and J ends, which lost 2 bases and 3 bases, there was a span of 9 bases. The DNA of the CDR3 is TGCGCCAGCAGCTTCACAGAGGGCTACGAGCAGTACTTC. It yields the protein CASSFTEGYEQYF.

V and J are TRBV4-1 and TRBJ2-3, with 13 bases fitting TRBD2. Trimming cost V 3 bases and J 6 bases; bases outside gene matches: 6. The CDR3 sequence is 16 residues long. Germline CDR1 is MGHRA and CDR2 is YSYEKL. CDR3 nucleotides: TGCGCCAGCAGCCACCGACTAGCGGGGGGTTTCGATACGCAGTATTTT. Encoded protein: CASSHRLAGGFDTQYF.

The J gene is TRBJ1-1, the V gene TRBV19, with 10 bases fitting TRBD1. With 7 bases clipped from V and 6 bases from J, the junction kept 11 bases outside the gene matches. Germline assignment: CDR1 LNHDA and CDR2 SQIVND (reference sequence). There are 15 residues in the CDR3. The CDR3 coding sequence is TGTGCCAGTATCGACAGGGGGCTTGGTAGCTCTGAAGCTTTCTTT. Its translation: CASIDRGLGSSEAFF.

Turning to this clone: Other DNA sequences in the same sample also yield this CDR3. The DNA of the CDR3 is TGTGCCAGCAGCACAGGGGTGAACACTGAAGCTTTCTTT. This translates into CASSTGVNTEAFF. The chain uses TRBV6-6 and TRBJ1-1, with TRBD1 matching 7 bases. V shed 6 bases, J shed 0 bases, and the junction held 1 base outside the gene matches. CDR3 size: 13 residues. Germline assignment: CDR1 MNHNY and CDR2 SVGAGI (reference sequence).

This clone has a handful of counts. V gene TRBV5-4 combines with J gene TRBJ2-3, with a weak D call TRBD1 (6 bases). The CDR3 loop spans 12 amino acids. The germline V gene has CDR1 SGHNT and CDR2 YYREEE (reference sequence). V gave up 7 bases and J gave up 3 bases, with 9 bases separating them. CDR3 coding DNA: TGTGCCAGCTTAACAGGGACAGATACGCAGTATTTT. Protein product: CASLTGTDTQYF.

The chain recombines TRBV4-1 with TRBJ2-7; D unclear. The V end was cut by 0 bases, the J end by 11 bases, with 14 bases between. Germline CDR1 MGHRA, CDR2 YSYEKL. This CDR3 comprises 13 residues. DNA for the CDR3: TGCGCCAGCAGCCAAGAGTGGCTCGAGAGGAAGTACTTC. This gives the protein CASSQEWLERKYF.

With regard to this clone: This sample includes further DNA sequences coding for the same CDR3. This chain uses TRBV25-1 with TRBJ2-2; maybe TRBD2 (5 bases). Germline assignment: CDR1 MGHDK and CDR2 SYGVNS. The CDR3 is 14 residues long. The V gene lost 4 bases and the J gene lost 6 bases, with 12 bases spanning the gap. The CDR3 DNA follows: TGTGCCAGCAGTGGCCCCGCGGGTCCCGGGGAGCTGTTTTTT. Its protein product is CASSGPAGPGELFF.

Concerning this clone: This same CDR3 is encoded by further DNA sequences in the sample. V usage is TRBV6-5 and J usage is TRBJ2-7; a possible D gene is TRBD1 (6 bases). Germline CDR1 MNHEY, CDR2 SVGAGI. The CDR3 contains 14 residues. V lost 3 bases and J 5 bases, leaving 14 bases between the germline ends. DNA for the CDR3: TGTGCCAGCAGTTATAATAGGGGGAACCACGAGCAGTACTTC. Translated, it gives CASSYNRGNHEQYF.

This clone was observed once. The chain carries TRBV28 and TRBJ1-2; perhaps TRBD1 as D (5 bases). Trimming pared 7 bases from V and 6 bases from J, leaving 15 bases between. Germline V gene lookup returns CDR1 MDHEN and CDR2 SYDVKM. The CDR3 extends over 13 amino acids. As DNA, the CDR3 is TGTGCCAGCAAGACGGGGGGGGTCCATGGCTACACCTTC. Protein product: CASKTGGVHGYTF.

For the CDR3, the DNA is TGTGCCAGCAGTATACTAGCGGGGGAACAAGAGACCCAGTACTTC. This translates into CASSILAGEQETQYF. V is TRBV2 and J is TRBJ2-5; TRBD2 aligns across 11 bases. This CDR3 spans 15 amino acids. CDR1 is SNHLY, CDR2 FYNNEI, per germline. The V and J ends lost 5 bases and 2 bases, in that order; junction bases with no gene match: 4.

V is TRBV25-1 and J is TRBJ1-5, with D uncertain. Germline CDR1 MGHDK, CDR2 SYGVNS. V was cut by 5 bases and J by 5 bases, with 10 bases left in between. CDR3 length equals 13 residues. The CDR3 spells CASSFGSHQPQHF. CDR3 nucleotide sequence: TGTGCCAGCAGTTTCGGGAGCCATCAGCCCCAGCATTTT.

The rearrangement uses TRBV15 and TRBJ2-2; a weak D match, TRBD2 (6 bases). The V end was cut by 5 bases, the J end by 1 base, with 8 bases between. Germline-derived CDR1 and CDR2 are LNHNV and YYDKDF (reference sequence). CDR3 length equals 14 residues. DNA of the CDR3: TGTGCCACCAGCCGGGACTTGAACACCGGGGAGCTGTTTTTT. This sequence encodes CATSRDLNTGELFF.

This sequence joins TRBV9 and TRBJ1-6, with D possibly matching TRBD1 (6 bases). Looked up from germline, CDR1 is SGDLS and CDR2 is YYNGEE. This CDR3 is built from 16 residues. With 0 bases removed from V and 5 bases from J, the gap between germline ends came to 12 bases. CDR3 coding DNA: TGTGCCAGCAGCGTAGCTCAGGGGTTCCATAATTCACCCCTCCACTTT. This encodes CASSVAQGFHNSPLHF.

This clone has only one observation. The V gene is TRBV9, the J gene TRBJ1-2; D is uncertain. The CDR3 runs 14 residues. Germline V gene sequence: CDR1 SGDLS, CDR2 YYNGEE. Trimming removed 0 bases at V and 3 bases at J, with 9 bases between. CDR3 DNA sequence: TGTGCCAGCAGCGTAGCCCCCCGGGACTATGGCTACACCTTC. This gives the protein CASSVAPRDYGYTF.